The 27 T cell receptor beta chains reported below all come from one sample, sequenced in a study of blood T cell repertoires in COVID-19. Clones were sequenced by immunoSEQ multiplex PCR, and TCRdb holds only the in-frame ones, with some missing. Of approximately 53,000 clones detected, 85% to 95% appear once; the ten largest clones hold more than 9.5%. The sample taken for sequencing was peripheral blood. Receptors originate from a woman older than 75 with acute or convalescent COVID-19.

The rearrangement links TRBV14 to TRBJ1-3, with D possibly TRBD1 on 6 matching bases. The CDR3 extends over 15 amino acids. The germline V and J ends were trimmed by 4 bases and 4 bases, with 14 bases remaining between them. Germline CDR1 reads SGHDN; CDR2 reads FVKESK. This CDR3 is CASSRLGGAGNTIYF. Written as DNA, the CDR3 is TGTGCCAGCAGCCGCCTCGGGGGGGCCGGAAACACCATATATTTT.

The chain joins TRBV4-3 to TRBJ2-7; D is perhaps TRBD2 (7 bases). CDR1 and CDR2 (germline): LGHNA, YSLEER. This CDR3 is 16 amino acids long. V was trimmed by 0 bases and J by 3 bases, leaving 15 bases between them. CDR3 protein: CASSQEGGGQNYEQYF. CDR3 DNA sequence: TGCGCCAGCAGCCAAGAAGGCGGGGGACAAAACTACGAGCAGTACTTC.

The V gene is TRBV28, the J gene TRBJ2-1, with 14 nucleotides matching TRBD2. CDR1 MDHEN and CDR2 SYDVKM come from the germline V gene. The CDR3 is made up of 19 amino acids. J gave up 5 bases and V 4 bases, and 13 bases lay outside the gene matches. CDR3 in amino acids: CASSSTTSGRALRHNEQFF. CDR3 coding DNA: TGTGCCAGCAGTTCAACGACTAGCGGGAGGGCCCTCCGCCACAATGAGCAGTTCTTC.

The chain carries TRBV15 and TRBJ2-7; unclear D gene. This CDR3 comprises 14 residues. Trimming took 1 base from V and 3 from J, leaving 10 bases between them. The germline V gene encodes CDR1 LNHNV and CDR2 YYDKDF (reference sequence). The CDR3 nucleotides are TGTGCCACCAGCAGAGCCCAAATTTTCTACGAGCAGTACTTC. It is translated as CATSRAQIFYEQYF. The whole variable domain, remainder taken from reference TRBV15 and TRBJ2-7, is DAMVIQNPRYQVTQFGKPVTLSCSQTLNHNVMYWYQQKSSQAPKLLFHYYDKDFNNEADTPDNFQSRRPNTSFCFLDIRSPGLGDTAMYLCATSRAQIFYEQYFGPGTRLTVT.

This clone occurred once. The chain recombines TRBV10-3 with TRBJ2-4; 14 nucleotides match TRBD2. Looked up from germline, CDR1 is ENHRY and CDR2 is SYGVKD. CDR3 size: 18 residues. The V segment lost 6 bases and the J segment 3 bases; nucleotides outside the gene matches: 10. Here the CDR3 reads CAISSPGLAGDDKNIQYF. In nucleotides, the CDR3 is TGTGCCATCAGCTCCCCGGGACTAGCGGGAGATGACAAAAACATTCAGTACTTC.

This chain links TRBV28 with TRBJ2-1; the match to TRBD2 covers 10 bases. Germline V gives CDR1 MDHEN, CDR2 SYDVKM. J was trimmed by 6 bases and V by 11 bases; bases with no gene match: 16. The CDR3 spans 16 residues. CDR3 DNA sequence: TGTGCCTCCCGAGGAGCTAGCGGGAGAGCGGGCAATGAGCAGTTCTTC. This codes for CASRGASGRAGNEQFF.

The chain couples TRBV27 to TRBJ2-7; 11 nucleotides align to TRBD1. Germline V CDR1 and CDR2: MNHEY, SMNVEV (reference sequence). The CDR3 totals 16 residues. The V segment lost 4 bases and the J segment 5 bases; nucleotides outside the gene matches: 10. CDR3 nucleotide sequence: TGTGCCAGCAGTTCCCGAACCGGGACAGGGGGTCACGAGCAGTACTTC. Translated, it gives CASSSRTGTGGHEQYF.

The chain has TRBV5-1 and TRBJ2-7, with 8 positions matching TRBD1. The germline gives CDR1 SGHRS, CDR2 YFSETQ. Trimming took 4 bases from V and 0 from J; bases not matched to a gene: 3. The length of the CDR3 is 14 residues. In DNA form, the CDR3 reads TGCGCCAGCAGCAACGGACAGGGCTCCTACGAGCAGTACTTC. Amino acids: CASSNGQGSYEQYF. Drawing the rest from reference TRBV5-1 and TRBJ2-7, the complete variable domain is KAGVTQTPRYLIKTRGQQVTLSCSPISGHRSVSWYQQTPGQGLQFLFEYFSETQRNKGNFPGRFSGRQFSNSRSEMNVSTLELGDSALYLCASSNGQGSYEQYFGPGTRLTVT.

The chain combines TRBV19 with TRBJ1-4, with 8 bases aligning to TRBD1. With 4 bases clipped from V and 3 bases from J, the junction kept 4 bases outside the gene matches. CDR1 LNHDA and CDR2 SQIVND come from the germline V gene (reference sequence). There are 15 residues in the CDR3. The CDR3 bases are TGTGCCAGTAGTAGACAGGGACAGGCTAATGAAAAACTGTTTTTT. Its protein is CASSRQGQANEKLFF.

The J gene is TRBJ1-4, the V gene TRBV7-2; 9 nucleotides align to TRBD1. The CDR3 covers 15 residues. The germline gives CDR1 SGHTA, CDR2 FQGNSA. J gave up 10 bases and V 4 bases, and 10 bases lay outside the gene matches. CDR3 amino acids: CASSWRDRVSGKLFF. For the CDR3, the DNA is TGTGCCAGCAGCTGGCGGGACAGGGTATCGGGAAAACTGTTTTTT. The variable domain in full, with the rest retrieved from reference TRBV7-2 and TRBJ1-4, is GAGVSQSPSNKVTEKGKDVELRCDPISGHTALYWYRQSLGQGLEFLIYFQGNSAPDKSGLPSDRFSAERTGGSVSTLTIQRTQQEDSAVYLCASSWRDRVSGKLFFGSGTQLSVL.

The chain employs TRBV15 and TRBJ2-1; tentatively, D is TRBD2 (6 bases). The CDR3 is 19 amino acids. CDR1 and CDR2 (germline): LNHNV, YYDKDF (reference sequence). Trimming stripped 1 base from V and 0 bases from J, with 19 bases between. The CDR3 here is CATSRGLVGWGSSYNEQFF. The CDR3 DNA sequence: TGTGCCACCAGCAGAGGACTAGTAGGCTGGGGGAGCTCCTACAATGAGCAGTTCTTC.

The V call is TRBV30, the J call TRBJ2-7; 9 bases line up with TRBD2. CDR3 length equals 14 residues. J was trimmed by 9 bases and V by 3 bases; bases with no gene match: 12. Germline V gene data show CDR1 as GTSNPN and CDR2 as SVGIG (reference sequence). The CDR3 spells CAWSAGLAINRQYF. The CDR3 DNA follows: TGTGCCTGGAGCGCTGGACTAGCGATTAACAGGCAGTACTTC. The full variable domain, its missing parts supplied by reference TRBV30 and TRBJ2-7, is SQTIHQWPATLVQPVGSPLSLECTVEGTSNPNLYWYRQAAGRGLQLLFYSVGIGQISSEVPQNLSASRPQDRQFILSSKKLLLSDSGFYLCAWSAGLAINRQYFGPGTRLTVT.

This chain connects TRBV4-1 to TRBJ2-7; 9 bases match TRBD2. There are 15 residues in the CDR3. The V gene's germline CDR1 is MGHRA and CDR2 YSYEKL. The trim removed 4 bases at V and 4 bases at J, leaving 8 bases unmatched. The DNA for the CDR3 is TGCGCCAGCAGCCCAGCGGGAGGTCCTAGATACGAGCAGTACTTC. Translating it yields CASSPAGGPRYEQYF.

The rearrangement joins TRBV10-1 to TRBJ1-2, with D unclear. The CDR3 has 14 residues. CDR1 and CDR2 from the germline V gene are WNHNN and SYGVQD (reference sequence). V lost 10 bases, J lost 6 bases, and 21 bases lay in between. This CDR3 is CATPTLSPGHGYTF. The CDR3 DNA reads TGCGCCACCCCGACGCTTTCTCCTGGGCATGGCTACACCTTC.

This clone showed up just once. The chain joins TRBV9 to TRBJ2-2; TRBD2 agrees at 9 bases. The trim removed 0 bases at V and 1 base at J, leaving 4 bases unmatched. Germline CDR1 reads SGDLS; CDR2 reads YYNGEE. This CDR3 is built from 17 residues. The CDR3 sequence is CASSVDTSGLNTGELFF. The CDR3 region has the DNA TGTGCCAGCAGCGTAGACACTAGCGGGCTGAACACCGGGGAGCTGTTTTTT. The whole variable domain, filled in from reference TRBV9 and TRBJ2-2, reads DSGVTQTPKHLITATGQRVTLRCSPRSGDLSVYWYQQSLDQGLQFLIQYYNGEERAKGNILERFSAQQFPDLHSELNLSSLELGDSALYFCASSVDTSGLNTGELFFGEGSRLTVL.

The chain links TRBV6-5 to TRBJ1-5; D might be TRBD1 (5 bases). The CDR3 totals 14 residues. Trimming stripped 6 bases from V and 5 bases from J, with 14 bases between. Looked up from germline, CDR1 is MNHEY and CDR2 is SVGAGI. CDR3 in amino acids: CASSQGGVDQPQHF. The DNA for the CDR3 is TGTGCCAGCAGCCAGGGAGGCGTGGATCAGCCCCAGCATTTT.

V and J are TRBV2 and TRBJ2-1; the match to TRBD1 covers 7 bases. The V gene end was trimmed by 5 bases and the J gene end by 7 bases; junction bases not matched to a gene: 5. The CDR3 sequence is 13 residues long. CDR1 and CDR2 from the germline V gene are SNHLY and FYNNEI. The CDR3 nucleotides are TGTGCCAGCAGTTCGGGACAGAGGAATGAGCAGTTCTTC. This encodes CASSSGQRNEQFF.

This rearrangement joins TRBV9 to TRBJ2-3; D is unresolved. The germline V gene encodes CDR1 SGDLS and CDR2 YYNGEE. V lost 0 bases, J lost 0 bases, and 11 bases lay in between. There are 16 residues in the CDR3. The CDR3 here is CASSVGGVASTDTQYF. The DNA for the CDR3 is TGTGCCAGCAGCGTAGGAGGAGTAGCTAGCACAGATACGCAGTATTTT.

V gene TRBV29-1 combines with J gene TRBJ2-3; TRBD1 might be the D (6 bases). The V gene lost 6 bases and the J gene lost 3 bases, with 16 bases spanning the gap. The CDR3 consists of 14 residues. The germline V gene encodes CDR1 SQVTM and CDR2 ANQGSEA. The CDR3, as DNA: TGCAGCGTAAAGACAGGATCGATAACAGATACGCAGTATTTT. Its protein product is CSVKTGSITDTQYF.

The J gene is TRBJ1-2, the V gene TRBV5-1; D might be TRBD1 (6 bases). The CDR3 consists of 16 residues. V lost 0 bases to trimming and J lost 1 base, with 13 bases between them. CDR1 and CDR2 from the germline V gene are SGHRS and YFSETQ. The chain's CDR3 is CASSLGTDSNNYGYTF. CDR3 DNA sequence: TGCGCCAGCAGCTTGGGGACAGACTCCAATAACTATGGCTACACCTTC.

The chain has TRBV19 and TRBJ2-5; D gene uncertain. The germline CDR1 and CDR2 sequences are LNHDA and SQIVND (reference sequence). The CDR3 length is 14 residues. V was trimmed by 5 bases and J by 0 bases, leaving 10 bases between them. The CDR3 DNA reads TGTGCCAGTAGTCCCTCGGAGTACCAAGAGACCCAGTACTTC. Encoded protein: CASSPSEYQETQYF.

V gene TRBV6-5 combines with J gene TRBJ1-2; tentative D call: TRBD1 (5 bases). Between the trimmed V and J ends, which lost 6 bases and 4 bases, there was a span of 12 bases. The CDR3 runs to 13 residues. Germline loops: CDR1 MNHEY, CDR2 SVGAGI. The chain's CDR3 is CASSHDRSYGYTF. CDR3 bases: TGTGCCAGCAGCCACGACAGAAGCTATGGCTACACCTTC.

The chain is built from TRBV10-3 and TRBJ1-1, with D possibly matching TRBD1 (6 bases). In germline, CDR1 is ENHRY, CDR2 SYGVKD. This CDR3 is 15 amino acids long. Trimming cost V 6 bases and J 11 bases, with 25 bases left between them. DNA of the CDR3: TGTGCCATCAGAGCAAAGCCGGACGGGGGGCTGGTGGCTTTCTTT. Protein: CAIRAKPDGGLVAFF.

The rearrangement uses TRBV27 and TRBJ2-2; 7 bases fit TRBD2. Germline lookup yields CDR1 MNHEY and CDR2 SMNVEV (reference sequence). The V and J ends lost 3 bases and 5 bases, in that order; junction bases with no gene match: 3. The CDR3 contains 14 residues. CDR3: CASSFGGGTGELFF. CDR3 DNA: TGTGCCAGCAGTTTTGGGGGGGGGACCGGGGAGCTGTTTTTT.

The chain combines TRBV5-4 with TRBJ2-1, with a tentative D call TRBD2 (6 bases). The V and J ends lost 0 bases and 2 bases respectively, with 12 bases between them. The CDR3 loop spans 16 amino acids. Germline CDR1 and CDR2: SGHNT and YYREEE (reference sequence). This CDR3 reads CASSLGGTGTYNEQFF. The CDR3 DNA is TGTGCCAGCAGCTTGGGGGGGACTGGGACCTACAATGAGCAGTTCTTC.

The rearrangement links TRBV7-2 to TRBJ2-5, with 7 nucleotides matching TRBD2. Germline CDR1 reads SGHTA; CDR2 reads FQGNSA. The junction had 7 bases not matched to a gene; V was cut back by 1 base and J by 5 bases. This CDR3 region has 15 residues. Written as DNA, the CDR3 is TGTGCCAGCAGCTTAGGGGCGGGAGTAGGGGAGACCCAGTACTTC. This translates into CASSLGAGVGETQYF.

The chain recombines TRBV7-9 with TRBJ1-1; D perhaps matches TRBD1 (6 bases). Germline values: CDR1 SEHNR, CDR2 FQNEAQ (reference sequence). The CDR3 is 15 amino acids. The V and J ends lost 5 bases and 0 bases respectively, with 13 bases between them. CDR3 sequence (DNA): TGTGCCAGCAGCCGCGTAACAGGGCTGAACACTGAAGCTTTCTTT. Amino acids: CASSRVTGLNTEAFF.